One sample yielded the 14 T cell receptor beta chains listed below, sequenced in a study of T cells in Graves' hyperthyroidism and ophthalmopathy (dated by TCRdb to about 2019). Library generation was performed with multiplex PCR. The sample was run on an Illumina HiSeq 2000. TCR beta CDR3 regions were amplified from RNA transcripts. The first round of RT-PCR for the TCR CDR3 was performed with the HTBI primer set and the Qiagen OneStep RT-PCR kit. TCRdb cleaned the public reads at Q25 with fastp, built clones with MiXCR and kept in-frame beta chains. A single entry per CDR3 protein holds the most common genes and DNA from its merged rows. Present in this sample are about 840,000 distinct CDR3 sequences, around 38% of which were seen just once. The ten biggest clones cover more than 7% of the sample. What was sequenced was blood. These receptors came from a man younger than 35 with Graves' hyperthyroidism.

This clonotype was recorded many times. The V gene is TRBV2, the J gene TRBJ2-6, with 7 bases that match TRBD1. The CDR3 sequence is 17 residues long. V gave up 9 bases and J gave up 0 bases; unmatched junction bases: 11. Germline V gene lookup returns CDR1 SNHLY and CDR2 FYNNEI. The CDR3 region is CASSRDSLPSGANVLTF. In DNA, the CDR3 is TGTGCCAGTAGCCGGGACAGTCTTCCCTCTGGGGCCAACGTCCTGACTTTC.

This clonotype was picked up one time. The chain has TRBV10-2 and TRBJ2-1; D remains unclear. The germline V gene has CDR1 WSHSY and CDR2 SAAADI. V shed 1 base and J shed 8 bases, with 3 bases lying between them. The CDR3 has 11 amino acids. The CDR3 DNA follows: TGCGCCAGCAGTGAGTGGTATGAGCAGTTCTTC. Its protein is CASSEWYEQFF.

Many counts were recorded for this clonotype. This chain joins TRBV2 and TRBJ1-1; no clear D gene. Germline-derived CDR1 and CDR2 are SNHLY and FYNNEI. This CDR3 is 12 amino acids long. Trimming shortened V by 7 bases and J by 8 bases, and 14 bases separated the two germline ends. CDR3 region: CASTLLVPEAFF. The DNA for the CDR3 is TGTGCCAGCACCCTCCTGGTTCCGGAAGCTTTCTTT.

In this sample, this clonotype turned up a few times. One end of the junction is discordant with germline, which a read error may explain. The chain's CDR3 is CASSESTANGSPLHF. CDR3 DNA sequence: TGTGCCAGCAGTGAGTCGACTGCTAATGGATCACCCCTCCACTTT. This chain links TRBV10-3 with TRBJ1-6; no definite D call. CDR3 length equals 15 residues. CDR1 is ENHRY and CDR2 is SYGVKD in the germline V gene.

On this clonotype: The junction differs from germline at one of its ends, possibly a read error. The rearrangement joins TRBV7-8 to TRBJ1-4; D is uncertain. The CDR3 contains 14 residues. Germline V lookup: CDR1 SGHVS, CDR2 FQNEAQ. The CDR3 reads CASSLGEGLRESCW. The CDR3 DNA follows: TGTGCCAGCAGCTTAGGTGAAGGTTTAAGAGAGAGCTGTTGG.

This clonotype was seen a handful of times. In DNA, the CDR3 is TGTGCCAGCAGCCCCTGGGGGGAGACCTACGAGCAGTACTTC. Translation: CASSPWGETYEQYF. This chain uses TRBV9 with TRBJ2-7; a weak D match, TRBD2 (6 bases). V was trimmed by 4 bases and J by 2 bases, leaving 13 bases between them. This CDR3 spans 14 amino acids. Germline V gives CDR1 SGDLS, CDR2 YYNGEE.

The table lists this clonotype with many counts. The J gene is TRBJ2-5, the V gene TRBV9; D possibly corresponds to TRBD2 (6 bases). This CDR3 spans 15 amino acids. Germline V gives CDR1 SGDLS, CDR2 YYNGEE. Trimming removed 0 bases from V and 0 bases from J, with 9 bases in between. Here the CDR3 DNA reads TGTGCCAGCAGCGTAGTGGCGGGGTACCAAGAGACCCAGTACTTC. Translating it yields CASSVVAGYQETQYF.

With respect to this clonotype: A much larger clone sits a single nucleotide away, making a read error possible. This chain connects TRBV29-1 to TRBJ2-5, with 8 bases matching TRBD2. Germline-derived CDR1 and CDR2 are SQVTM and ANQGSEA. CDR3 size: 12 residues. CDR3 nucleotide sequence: TGCAGCGTGGCCGGGGGGGGGGAGATCCAGTACTTC. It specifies CSVAGGGEIQYF.

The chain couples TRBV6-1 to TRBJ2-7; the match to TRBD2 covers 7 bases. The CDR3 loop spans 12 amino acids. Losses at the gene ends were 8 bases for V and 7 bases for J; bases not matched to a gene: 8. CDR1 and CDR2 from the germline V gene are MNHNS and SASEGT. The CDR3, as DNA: TGTGCCAGCCCGGGGGGATCCGGGGAGCAGTACTTC. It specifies CASPGGSGEQYF.

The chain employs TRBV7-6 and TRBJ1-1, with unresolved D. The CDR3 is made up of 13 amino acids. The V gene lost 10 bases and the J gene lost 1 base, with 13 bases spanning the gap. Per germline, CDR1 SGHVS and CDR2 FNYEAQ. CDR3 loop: CATKLQPNTEAFF. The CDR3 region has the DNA TGTGCCACCAAATTACAGCCGAACACTGAAGCTTTCTTT.

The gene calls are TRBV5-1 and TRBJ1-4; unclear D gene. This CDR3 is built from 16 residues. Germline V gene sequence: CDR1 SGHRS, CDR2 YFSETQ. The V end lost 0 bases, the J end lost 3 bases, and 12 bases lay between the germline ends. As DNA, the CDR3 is TGCGCCAGCAGCTTGGAGGCAGCGGCACCTAATGAAAAACTGTTTTTT. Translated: CASSLEAAAPNEKLFF.

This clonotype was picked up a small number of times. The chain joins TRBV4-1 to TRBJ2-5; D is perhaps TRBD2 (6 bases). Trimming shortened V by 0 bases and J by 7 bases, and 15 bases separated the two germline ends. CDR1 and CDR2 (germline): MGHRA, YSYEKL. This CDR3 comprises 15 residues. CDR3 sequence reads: CASSQDSRTTRTQYF. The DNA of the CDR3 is TGCGCCAGCAGCCAAGATTCCAGGACTACTAGGACCCAGTACTTC.

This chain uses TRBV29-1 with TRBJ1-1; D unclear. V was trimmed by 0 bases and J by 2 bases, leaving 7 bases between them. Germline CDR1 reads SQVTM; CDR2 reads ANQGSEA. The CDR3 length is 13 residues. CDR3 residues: CSVEEAANTEAFF. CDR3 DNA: TGCAGCGTTGAAGAGGCCGCCAACACTGAAGCTTTCTTT.

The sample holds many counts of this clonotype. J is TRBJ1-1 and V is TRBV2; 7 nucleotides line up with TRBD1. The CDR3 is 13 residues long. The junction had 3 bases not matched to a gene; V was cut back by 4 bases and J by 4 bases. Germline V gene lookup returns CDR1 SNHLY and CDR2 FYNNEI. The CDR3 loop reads CASSATGATEAFF. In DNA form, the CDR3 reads TGTGCCAGCAGTGCCACAGGGGCCACTGAAGCTTTCTTT.